Below are 17 T cell receptor beta chains sequenced from a single sample in a study of regulatory T cells in long-lasting Graves disease. Documented time point: newly diagnosed GD, antithyroid drugs for less than 3 months. The TCR library was made from RNA that had been extracted from PBMCs in TRIzol. Assembly of TCR beta libraries relied on iRepertoire HTBI primers together with Arm-PCR of CDR3 regions. MiXCR, run by TCRdb on the multiplex PCR reads, gives a single entry per CDR3 protein. The sample lists about 300,000 distinct CDR3 sequences; over 15% were seen once. Source: peripheral blood mononuclear cells (PBMCs), taken at new diagnosis, from a patient treated with antithyroid drugs. The receptors come from a female donor with Graves disease.

This clonotype was seen only a few times. The chain carries TRBV12-3 or TRBV12-4 and TRBJ1-3; D may be TRBD1 (6 bases). The CDR3 extends over 16 amino acids. V was cut by 3 bases and J by 0 bases, with 12 bases left in between. This chain's CDR3 is CASSFWGRGSGNTIYF. Written as DNA, the CDR3 is TGTGCCAGCAGTTTTTGGGGCAGGGGCTCTGGAAACACCATATATTTT.

This clonotype occurred many times. V usage is TRBV11-3 and J usage is TRBJ1-2; TRBD1 aligns across 7 bases. The trim removed 6 bases at V and 4 bases at J, leaving 5 bases unmatched. Looked up from germline, CDR1 is SGHNT and CDR2 is YENEEA. The CDR3 length is 13 residues. As DNA, the CDR3 is TGTGCCAGCAGTAACAGGGGAACCTATGGCTACACCTTC. It translates to CASSNRGTYGYTF. The whole variable domain, remainder taken from reference TRBV11-3 and TRBJ1-2, is EAGVVQSPRYKIIEKKQPVAFWCNPISGHNTLYWYLQNLGQGPELLIRYENEEAVDDSQLPKDRFSAERLKGVDSTLKIQPAELGDSAVYLCASSNRGTYGYTFGSGTRLTVV.

This clonotype was seen many times. This chain uses TRBV10-3 with TRBJ2-7; tentatively, D is TRBD1 (5 bases). Trimming stripped 10 bases from V and 1 base from J, with 20 bases between. Germline V gives CDR1 ENHRY, CDR2 SYGVKD. CDR3 length: 15 residues. The CDR3 loop is CATTEAPRASYEQYF. The CDR3 nucleotides are TGTGCCACGACGGAAGCGCCCAGGGCTTCCTACGAGCAGTACTTC.

This clonotype was counted at least ten times. The V gene is TRBV19, the J gene TRBJ1-2; D unclear. The CDR3 consists of 12 residues. The germline V gene has CDR1 LNHDA and CDR2 SQIVND (reference sequence). Trimming left V 4 bases short and J 0 bases short, with 3 bases between. DNA for the CDR3: TGTGCCAGTAGTAAAACTAACTATGGCTACACCTTC. It is translated as CASSKTNYGYTF. Based on the CDR3 plus reference TRBV19 and TRBJ1-2, the full variable domain is DGGITQSPKYLFRKEGQNVTLSCEQNLNHDAMYWYRQDPGQGLRLIYYSQIVNDFQKGDIAEGYSVSREKKESFPLTVTSAQKNPTAFYLCASSKTNYGYTFGSGTRLTVV.

The sample holds many counts of this clonotype. The chain carries TRBV28 and TRBJ2-7, with 8 bases fitting TRBD2. The V segment lost 0 bases and the J segment 5 bases; nucleotides outside the gene matches: 15. The CDR3 extends over 18 amino acids. Germline CDR1 is MDHEN and CDR2 is SYDVKM. The CDR3 sequence is CASSLWLAGGGSSHEQYF. The CDR3 bases are TGTGCCAGCAGTTTATGGCTAGCGGGTGGGGGAAGTAGCCACGAGCAGTACTTC.

This clonotype was seen ten or more times. J is TRBJ2-7 and V is TRBV5-6; the D gene is possibly TRBD1 (5 bases). The CDR3 loop spans 14 amino acids. Between the trimmed V and J ends, which lost 0 bases and 2 bases, there was a span of 9 bases. The V gene's germline CDR1 is SGHDT and CDR2 YYEEEE. The chain's CDR3 is CASSLVGPTYEQYF. The CDR3 coding sequence is TGTGCCAGCAGCTTGGTGGGGCCTACCTACGAGCAGTACTTC.

This clonotype was detected many times. The V gene is TRBV7-9, the J gene TRBJ2-2, with D uncertain. Germline V gene data show CDR1 as SEHNR and CDR2 as FQNEAQ (reference sequence). This CDR3 is built from 12 residues. V lost 6 bases and J 8 bases, leaving 10 bases between the germline ends. CDR3: CASRFGEGELFF. In DNA, the CDR3 is TGTGCCAGCAGATTTGGGGAAGGGGAGCTGTTTTTT. Full variable domain (outside the CDR3, taken from reference TRBV7-9 and TRBJ2-2): DTGVSQNPRHKITKRGQNVTFRCDPISEHNRLYWYRQTLGQGPEFLTYFQNEAQLEKSRLLSDRFSAERPKGSFSTLEIQRTEQGDSAMYLCASRFGEGELFFGEGSRLTVL.

This clonotype has a handful of counts. The genes are TRBV6-5 and TRBJ1-2, with D hard to call. V was cut by 0 bases and J by 2 bases, with 7 bases left in between. The CDR3 loop spans 14 amino acids. Germline V gene sequence: CDR1 MNHEY, CDR2 SVGAGI. CDR3 in amino acids: CASSYSWPNYGYTF. The CDR3 DNA follows: TGTGCCAGCAGTTACTCGTGGCCGAACTATGGCTACACCTTC.

This chain links TRBV30 with TRBJ1-4; 8 nucleotides match TRBD1. The germline V gene encodes CDR1 GTSNPN and CDR2 SVGIG (reference sequence). This CDR3 is 13 amino acids long. V dropped 7 bases and J dropped 5; count of bases not matched to a gene: 6. CDR3 DNA sequence: TGTGCCTTCCGACAGGGGAAAAATGAAAAACTGTTTTTT. It specifies CAFRQGKNEKLFF.

The rearrangement joins TRBV6-2 or TRBV6-3 to TRBJ2-5; the match to TRBD2 covers 8 bases. With the DNA end fitting TRBJ2-1 better, the J assignment may be wrong. The CDR3 loop spans 14 amino acids. The germline gives CDR1 MNHEY, CDR2 SVGEGT. The CDR3 DNA sequence: TGTGCCAGCAGTTCGGGACTAGATTACAATGAGCAGTTCTTC. It yields the protein CASSSGLDYNEQFF.

The genes are TRBV7-6 and TRBJ2-1; 8 positions agree with TRBD1. The germline V gene has CDR1 SGHVS and CDR2 FNYEAQ. The CDR3 spans 13 residues. V lost 5 bases, J lost 7 bases, and 4 bases stayed unmatched. The CDR3 spells CASSRRTGNEQFF. CDR3 in DNA: TGTGCCAGCAGCCGCAGGACAGGGAATGAGCAGTTCTTC.

For this clonotype: A much larger clonotype is one base distant, so this may be a read error. The gene calls are TRBV28 and TRBJ2-4, with D possibly TRBD1 on 6 matching bases. The CDR3 consists of 15 residues. From germline, CDR1 is MDHEN and CDR2 SYDVKM. The CDR3 DNA reads TGTGCCAGCAGGGCTACAGGGATAGCCAAAAACGTTCAGTACTTC. It specifies CASRATGIAKNVQYF.

This clonotype occurred many times. The chain uses TRBV6-1 and TRBJ2-1; no clear D gene. V lost 4 bases and J lost 14, with 21 bases in between. Germline V gene data show CDR1 as MNHNS and CDR2 as SASEGT. The CDR3 runs 14 residues. CDR3 in amino acids: CASSGDKWKRTEFF. The CDR3, as DNA: TGTGCCAGCAGTGGAGACAAGTGGAAGAGGACCGAGTTCTTC.

This clonotype was observed a single time. The V and J genes are TRBV28 and TRBJ2-1, with D maybe TRBD2 (5 bases). In germline, CDR1 is MDHEN, CDR2 SYDVKM. The CDR3 sequence is 14 residues long. V lost 6 bases to trimming and J lost 0 bases, with 9 bases between them. The chain's CDR3 is CASRDWSSYNEQFF. In nucleotides, the CDR3 is TGTGCCAGCAGGGACTGGAGCTCCTACAATGAGCAGTTCTTC.

This clonotype was counted ten times or more. The genes are TRBV20-1 and TRBJ2-5; maybe TRBD1 (6 bases). This CDR3 comprises 13 residues. The V gene lost 6 bases and the J gene lost 5 bases, with 16 bases spanning the gap. CDR1 DFQATT and CDR2 SNEGSKA come from the germline V gene (reference sequence). Here the CDR3 DNA reads TGCAGTGCCTCGGACCAGCAGGGGGAGACCCAGTACTTC. It codes for CSASDQQGETQYF.

This clonotype was seen a few times. This chain connects TRBV20-1 to TRBJ1-6; TRBD1 might be the D (6 bases). The germline CDR1 and CDR2 sequences are DFQATT and SNEGSKA (reference sequence). The CDR3 extends over 17 amino acids. Between the trimmed V and J ends, which lost 0 bases and 0 bases, there was a span of 12 bases. CDR3 protein: CSARDSGGASYNSPLHF. In DNA, the CDR3 is TGCAGTGCTAGAGATAGTGGGGGGGCCTCCTATAATTCACCCCTCCACTTT.

This clonotype was seen ten or more times. J is TRBJ2-1 and V is TRBV19; no clear D gene. This CDR3 is 15 amino acids long. Germline CDR1 and CDR2: LNHDA and SQIVND (reference sequence). V was shortened by 1 base and J by 0 bases, with 7 bases between the two germline ends. CDR3 sequence (DNA): TGTGCCAGTAGTATAGGGCTAGTCTCCTACAATGAGCAGTTCTTC. Translating gives CASSIGLVSYNEQFF.